The 15 T cell receptor beta chains below come from one sample, sequenced in a study of human T cells and chemical hapten exposure. The time point here: patch test 2, 6 weeks after DPC sensitization. The treatment: therapeutic diphenylcyclopropenone sensitization with weekly scalp DPC. TCRdb re-derived calls from the RACE reads in MiXCR, one entry per CDR3 protein. This table has a few hundred thousand distinct CDR3 sequences, just under 6.5% appearing once. Material: whole blood, obtained in connection with sensitization to the hapten diphenylcyclopropenone (DPC). These receptor sequences come from a young woman with alopecia areata. Some clones in this sample may be carry-over from other donors' samples.

This clonotype was detected a few times. The V gene is TRBV5-1, the J gene TRBJ2-6; D remains unclear. This CDR3 is 16 amino acids long. V was trimmed by 3 bases and J by 5 bases, leaving 15 bases between them. The germline gives CDR1 SGHRS, CDR2 YFSETQ. CDR3: CASSSSQSIWANVLTF. The CDR3, as DNA: TGCGCCAGCAGCTCGTCGCAGTCCATCTGGGCCAACGTCCTGACTTTC.

The chain uses TRBV7-8 and TRBJ1-5, with D perhaps TRBD1 (5 bases). From germline, CDR1 is SGHVS and CDR2 FQNEAQ. This CDR3 has 16 residues. V was shortened by 2 bases and J by 1 base, with 12 bases between the two germline ends. The CDR3 region is CASSLTGRESNQPQHF. In DNA form, the CDR3 reads TGTGCCAGCAGCTTAACGGGCAGGGAGAGCAATCAGCCCCAGCATTTT.

The chain combines TRBV5-8 with TRBJ2-5; 12 positions match TRBD2. Germline V gene data show CDR1 as SGHTS and CDR2 as YDEGEE. The CDR3 is 16 residues long. Germline trimming cut 4 bases from V and 1 base from J; bases unmatched to any gene: 5. The DNA of the CDR3 is TGTGCCAGCAGCAGAGGACTAGCGGGGCTCCAAGAGACCCAGTACTTC. As protein: CASSRGLAGLQETQYF.

This clonotype has just a few counts. The chain is built from TRBV29-1 and TRBJ2-1; 9 bases match TRBD2. Unmatched junction bases numbered 8, after V lost 8 bases and J lost 6 bases. CDR1 and CDR2 (germline): SQVTM, ANQGSEA. CDR3 size: 13 residues. The CDR3: CSFGRGGRNEQFF. CDR3 in DNA: TGCAGCTTCGGGCGGGGGGGCCGCAATGAGCAGTTCTTC.

This clonotype was observed a handful of times. The rearrangement joins TRBV29-1 to TRBJ2-1, with unresolved D. V was pared by 7 bases and J by 4 bases, with 8 bases between. The germline gives CDR1 SQVTM, CDR2 ANQGSEA. This CDR3 is built from 11 residues. The CDR3 loop reads CSALIYNEQFF. CDR3 DNA sequence: TGCAGCGCCCTAATTTACAATGAGCAGTTCTTC.

This clonotype came up a few times. The rearrangement joins TRBV6-5 to TRBJ2-5; no firm D call. The CDR3 is made up of 11 amino acids. Germline V gene sequence: CDR1 MNHEY, CDR2 SVGAGI. The V end was cut by 7 bases, the J end by 6 bases, with 9 bases between. The CDR3 region has the DNA TGTGCCAGCACCCGAAAACAGACCCAGTACTTC. It encodes CASTRKQTQYF.

This clonotype has a count of ten or more. The chain employs TRBV7-9 and TRBJ1-5; the match to TRBD1 covers 9 bases. Germline values: CDR1 SEHNR, CDR2 FQNEAQ (reference sequence). The CDR3 contains 15 residues. The V gene end was trimmed by 3 bases and the J gene end by 1 base; junction bases not matched to a gene: 1. The CDR3 reads CASSLGTGSNQPQHF. The CDR3 DNA is TGTGCCAGCAGCTTGGGGACAGGGAGCAATCAGCCCCAGCATTTT.

This clonotype was detected only a few times. This chain links TRBV7-9 with TRBJ1-1, with a possible D match to TRBD1 (5 bases). The CDR3 consists of 12 residues. CDR1 is SEHNR, CDR2 FQNEAQ, per germline (reference sequence). V lost 7 bases and J 7 bases, leaving 13 bases between the germline ends. The CDR3 bases are TGTGCCAGCACCCTAACGAGGGGTGAAGCTTTCTTT. Amino acid sequence: CASTLTRGEAFF.

For this clonotype: A much larger clone lies a single base off, so this may be a read error. The V gene is TRBV20-1, the J gene TRBJ2-3; D might be TRBD2 (6 bases). The CDR3 loop spans 12 amino acids. The germline V gene has CDR1 DFQATT and CDR2 SNEGSKA (reference sequence). V lost 4 bases and J lost 10, with 15 bases in between. The CDR3 bases are TGCAGTGCTACAGGTGGGGACTCGGCGCAGTATTTT. Translation gives CSATGGDSAQYF.

The V call is TRBV28, the J call TRBJ2-5; a weak D match, TRBD1 (6 bases). Trimming took 7 bases from V and 5 from J, leaving 17 bases between them. The CDR3 sequence is 14 residues long. Germline loops: CDR1 MDHEN, CDR2 SYDVKM. CDR3 DNA sequence: TGTGCCAGCATCCTCAGGGGCGCGGAGGAGACCCAGTACTTC. Translation gives CASILRGAEETQYF.

This chain connects TRBV7-2 to TRBJ1-2; D is unresolved. V was pared by 1 base and J by 1 base, with 10 bases between. Germline loops: CDR1 SGHTA, CDR2 FQGNSA. This CDR3 comprises 15 residues. The CDR3 coding sequence is TGTGCCAGCAGCTTAGAATCCGGACTTAACTATGGCTACACCTTC. Translated: CASSLESGLNYGYTF.

The sample holds many counts of this clonotype. This sequence joins TRBV29-1 and TRBJ1-1, with D unclear. V was cut by 7 bases and J by 0 bases, with 9 bases left in between. The CDR3 runs 12 residues. Germline V CDR1 and CDR2: SQVTM, ANQGSEA. CDR3 sequence: CSGRALNTEAFF. The CDR3 DNA sequence: TGCAGCGGGCGGGCCTTGAACACTGAAGCTTTCTTT.

This chain joins TRBV20-1 and TRBJ1-1; the D is unclear. CDR3 size: 15 residues. Per germline, CDR1 DFQATT and CDR2 SNEGSKA (reference sequence). Trimming pared 0 bases from V and 4 bases from J, leaving 15 bases between. CDR3 protein: CSARETGSGGTEAFF. Written as DNA, the CDR3 is TGCAGTGCTAGAGAGACCGGGAGTGGTGGCACTGAAGCTTTCTTT.

This clonotype has more than one count but fewer than ten. The chain couples TRBV6-5 to TRBJ1-2; D gene uncertain. This CDR3 spans 14 amino acids. CDR1 MNHEY and CDR2 SVGAGI come from the germline V gene. Trimming took 1 base from V and 6 from J, leaving 12 bases between them. The CDR3, as DNA: TGTGCCAGCAGTTACTTAGCCCCAGGTGATGGCTACACCTTC. Translation gives CASSYLAPGDGYTF.

This clonotype was detected a few times. The chain combines TRBV12-3 or TRBV12-4 with TRBJ2-3, with 11 bases identical to TRBD1. V trimming: 6 bases; J trimming: 0 bases; junction bases outside the gene matches: 5. The CDR3 loop spans 16 amino acids. The CDR3 sequence: CASRPDRGLSTDTQYF. In DNA form, the CDR3 reads TGTGCCAGCAGACCGGACAGGGGGCTTAGCACAGATACGCAGTATTTT.